The T cell receptor beta chain under discussion was sequenced for a study of T-cell reconstitution after alpha-beta-depleted transplantation in children. In its sample, this clonotype was seen many times. CDR3 size: 13 residues. J lost 7 bases, V lost 6 bases, and 4 bases had no gene match. The TCRbeta library was prepared with unique molecular identifiers. TCRdb reprocessed the PCR reads via MiXCR and lists one record per CDR3 protein. Altogether about 340,000 distinct CDR3 sequences are present, 13% being singletons, with the ten largest covering 3.5% to 4.5%. The TCR originated in a human donor who donated a stem cell graft to a child with Fanconi anemia. Here the sequenced sample was PBMCs, taken from the stem cell graft. The V gene is TRBV12-3 or TRBV12-4, the J gene TRBJ1-5, with TRBD1 identical over 9 bases. The CDR3 DNA sequence: TGTGCCAGCAGGCGGGACAGGGAACAGCCCCAGCATTTT. Its protein is CASRRDREQPQHF.